In its sample, the clone carrying this TCR beta chain was seen once. Libraries were prepared by immunoSEQ multiplex PCR; TCRdb keeps only in-frame clonotypes and omits some of them. There are about 83,000 clones in the sample; about four fifths occur only once, and approximately 7.4% lies in the top ten. The sample originates from a study of OX40 agonist ivuxolimab in advanced cancers. V was cut by 4 bases and J by 1 base, with 9 bases left in between. The CDR3 covers 14 residues. Germline V gene data show CDR1 as KGHSH and CDR2 as LQKENI. This chain connects TRBV18 to TRBJ2-3; D remains unclear. This clonotype was obtained from an adult with an advanced solid tumor such as melanoma, head and neck, liver or kidney cancer. Sequenced material: CD4+ or CD8+ T cells sorted from blood, taken in a trial of the OX40 agonist ivuxolimab. Here the CDR3 reads CASSQLRGTDTQYF. In DNA, the CDR3 is TGTGCCAGCTCACAACTACGAGGCACAGATACGCAGTATTTT.